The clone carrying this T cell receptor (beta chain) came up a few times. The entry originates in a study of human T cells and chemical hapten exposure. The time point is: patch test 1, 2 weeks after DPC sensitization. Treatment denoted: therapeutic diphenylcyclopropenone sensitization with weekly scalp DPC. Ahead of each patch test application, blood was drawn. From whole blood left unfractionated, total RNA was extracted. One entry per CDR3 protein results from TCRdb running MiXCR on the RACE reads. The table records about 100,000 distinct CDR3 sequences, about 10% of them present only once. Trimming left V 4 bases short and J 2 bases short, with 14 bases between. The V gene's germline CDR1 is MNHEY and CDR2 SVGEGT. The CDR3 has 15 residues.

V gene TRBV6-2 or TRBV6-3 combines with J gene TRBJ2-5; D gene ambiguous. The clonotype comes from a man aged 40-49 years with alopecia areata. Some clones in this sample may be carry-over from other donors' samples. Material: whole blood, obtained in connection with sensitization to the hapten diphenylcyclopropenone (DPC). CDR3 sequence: CASSSSLLGQETQYF. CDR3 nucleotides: TGTGCCAGCAGTTCGAGCCTCTTGGGTCAAGAGACCCAGTACTTC.